This TCR beta chain was sequenced for a study of T cell responses to AZD1222 COVID-19 vaccine. Broader study findings: Seropositive at baseline were only six AZD1222 recipients. Spike-specific TCR breadth and depth grew following two AZD1222 doses. Donors skewed white British and female; clonal diversity was possibly underestimated.

The germline V gene encodes CDR1 SGHTA and CDR2 FQGTGA. V was pared by 2 bases and J by 3 bases, with 14 bases between. CDR3 size: 15 residues. Sequencing was performed with immunoSEQ multiplex PCR; in TCRdb, only in-frame clones are kept and a portion is missing. The data contain about 150,000 clones, nearly 90% of them seen just once; the ten biggest clones take up about 5%. This clone occurred a few times. No antigen is known for it. The sequence was collected from an adult in good health. The sequencing here drew on peripheral blood, taken on day 0 of AZD1222 vaccination. The V and J genes are TRBV7-3 and TRBJ2-7; maybe TRBD2 (5 bases). For the CDR3, the DNA is TGTGCCAGCAGCTTAGGGGTGGGAGAAGGCTACGAGCAGTACTTC. It yields the protein CASSLGVGEGYEQYF.